This T cell receptor (beta chain) originates from a study of T cell changes during pregnancy in multiple sclerosis. The method was immunoSEQ multiplex PCR; TCRdb's version includes in-frame clones alone and lacks a portion of them. This sample has 70,000 to 90,000 clones, with 90% to 95% found just once. From germline, CDR1 is MDHEN and CDR2 SYDVKM. With V trimmed by 3 bases and J by 6 bases, 6 bases remained unmatched. The CDR3 extends over 14 amino acids. The chain carries TRBV28 and TRBJ2-7; 9 positions match TRBD1. This receptor was taken from a female donor in good health, serving as a control in a pregnancy study. Some clones in this sample may be carry-over from other donors' samples. This material consisted of PBMCs, taken in the first trimester of pregnancy. CDR3 in DNA: TGTGCCAGCAGTTTCTCCGGGACAGGGTTCGAGCAGTACTTC. This codes for CASSFSGTGFEQYF.